A few counts support the clone carrying this T cell receptor (beta chain). What it binds is not known. The data belong to a study of blood T cells in healthy people across ages. For the second PCR, which ran for about 6 to 11 cycles, a sample-barcoded 5' primer and a J-beta primer mix were used. Tagging of each cDNA molecule was performed by a template-switch adaptor with 12 random nucleotides. In TCRdb, the 5' RACE reads were re-called with MiXCR into one record per CDR3 protein. The sample records 550,000 to 800,000 distinct CDR3 sequences, around 21% being singletons. Overall study results and limits: Roughly linearly, TCR beta diversity per million T cells fell as age increased.

For every donor, a draw yielded approximately 9.8 milliliters of peripheral blood. Losses at the gene ends were 2 bases for V and 14 bases for J; bases not matched to a gene: 8. CDR1 MNHEY and CDR2 SVGEGT come from the germline V gene. There are 15 residues in the CDR3. Input material: blood. The chain combines TRBV6-2 or TRBV6-3 with TRBJ2-2; 13 nucleotides agree with TRBD2. The source is a man in his 70s in good health. This CDR3 is CASSYTRLAGGGLFF. CDR3 nucleotides: TGTGCCAGCAGTTACACGCGACTAGCGGGAGGAGGTCTGTTTTTT.